A single sample is the source of the 2 T cell receptor beta chains below, sequenced in a study of blood T cell repertoires in COVID-19. Libraries were prepared by immunoSEQ multiplex PCR; TCRdb keeps only in-frame clonotypes and omits some of them. Counted here are around 260,000 clones, roughly four fifths occurring once; the ten biggest clones make up approximately 4.5%. Sequenced sample: PBMCs or T cells enriched from blood (not recorded which). The receptors originated from a man aged 30 to 39 with acute COVID-19.

The CDR3, as DNA: TGTGCCAGCAGTTTGGCGGGAGGGCCGTCTTTAGAGACCCAGTACTTC. Translation gives CASSLAGGPSLETQYF. The chain has TRBV6-2 or TRBV6-3 and TRBJ2-5; TRBD2 matches 9 bases. Germline V gene lookup returns CDR1 MNHEY and CDR2 SVGEGT. J lost 4 bases, V lost 4 bases, and 10 bases had no gene match. This CDR3 is 16 amino acids long.

The V call is TRBV4-1, the J call TRBJ1-2; 7 bases agree with TRBD1. This CDR3 has 16 residues. Germline CDR1 is MGHRA and CDR2 is YSYEKL. V shed 1 base and J 8 bases; nucleotides not matched to a gene: 13. The CDR3: CASSQVSGRGVFGYTF. Here the CDR3 DNA reads TGCGCCAGCAGCCAAGTATCCGGCAGGGGGGTATTCGGCTACACCTTC.